This passage covers 14 T cell receptor beta chains from one sample sequenced in a study of vaccination and CD4 T cells after COVID-19. The time point was: late sampling 161 to 241 days after vaccination in a few convalescent patients. Treatment here: approximately 11-day PBMC culture with coronavirus spike peptide pools or control peptides (ViraFEST assay). These receptors have no known antigen. Sequenced with the Oncomine TCR Beta short-read assay was DNA taken from cultured CD4+ T cells. TCRdb reanalysed the PCR reads using MiXCR and keeps one entry per CDR3 protein. Among 15,000 to 20,000 distinct CDR3 sequences listed, roughly 49% were seen once. This specimen consisted of CD4+ T cells from blood, cultured in vitro, obtained about 7 months after SARS-CoV-2 vaccination. The receptors here all came from a human donor who had recovered from COVID-19.

V and J are TRBV7-3 and TRBJ2-6; a possible D gene is TRBD1 (6 bases). The CDR3 runs 17 residues. Germline assignment: CDR1 SGHTA and CDR2 FQGTGA. V was clipped by 5 bases and J by 2 bases, with 16 bases between them. CDR3 sequence: CASSRQQGRAGANVLTF. CDR3 sequence (DNA): TGTGCCAGCAGCAGACAACAGGGTAGGGCTGGGGCCAACGTCCTGACTTTC.

V and J are TRBV6-5 and TRBJ2-7; D not resolved. V lost 3 bases to trimming and J lost 4 bases, with 10 bases between them. Per germline, CDR1 MNHEY and CDR2 SVGAGI. The CDR3 runs 13 residues. CDR3 protein: CASSYSVDYEQYF. CDR3 nucleotide sequence: TGTGCCAGCAGTTATTCAGTCGATTACGAGCAGTACTTC.

This clonotype was counted a few times. The J gene is TRBJ2-2, the V gene TRBV20-1; 8 bases align to TRBD2. V shed 0 bases and J 4 bases; nucleotides not matched to a gene: 4. CDR1 is DFQATT, CDR2 SNEGSKA, per germline (reference sequence). The CDR3 is made up of 15 amino acids. This CDR3 reads CSARDGTRSTGELFF. Here the CDR3 DNA reads TGCAGTGCTAGAGACGGGACTAGGAGCACCGGGGAGCTGTTTTTT.

This clonotype turned up a few times. This chain connects TRBV20-1 to TRBJ2-4; tentatively, D is TRBD2 (5 bases). Germline loops: CDR1 DFQATT, CDR2 SNEGSKA (reference sequence). This CDR3 region has 12 residues. Trimming stripped 5 bases from V and 8 bases from J, with 13 bases between. This CDR3 reads CSADTSKDIQYF. CDR3 coding DNA: TGCAGTGCTGACACTAGTAAGGACATTCAGTACTTC.

V is TRBV7-2 and J is TRBJ2-5; the match to TRBD1 covers 10 bases. Per the germline V gene, CDR1 is SGHTA and CDR2 is FQGNSA. V lost 4 bases, J lost 5 bases, and 10 bases stayed unmatched. CDR3 length: 16 amino acids. Written as DNA, the CDR3 is TGTGCCAGCAGCTCCTACGGGACAGGGGACAAGGAGACCCAGTACTTC. It translates to CASSSYGTGDKETQYF.

The chain couples TRBV6-1 to TRBJ2-7; no firm D call. The CDR3 is 14 residues long. The germline V and J ends were trimmed by 6 bases and 2 bases, with 14 bases remaining between them. In germline, CDR1 is MNHNS, CDR2 SASEGT. In nucleotides, the CDR3 is TGTGCCAGCAGCGGAACCCTAGTTACCTACGAGCAGTACTTC. Translated: CASSGTLVTYEQYF.

This clonotype was seen more than once but under ten times. V usage is TRBV7-3 and J usage is TRBJ2-7; the D is unclear. Germline V gives CDR1 SGHTA, CDR2 FQGTGA. The CDR3 runs 14 residues. The V end was cut by 2 bases, the J end by 1 base, with 9 bases between. The CDR3 DNA reads TGTGCCAGCAGCTTACGCTCTGGGTCCTACGAGCAGTACTTC. Translation gives CASSLRSGSYEQYF.

The chain carries TRBV6-1 and TRBJ2-3; D tentatively reads TRBD1 or TRBD2 (5 bases each). V shed 8 bases and J shed 4 bases, with 16 bases lying between them. The CDR3 runs 14 residues. Germline lookup yields CDR1 MNHNS and CDR2 SASEGT. The CDR3: CASAMRGTADTQYF. Here the CDR3 DNA reads TGTGCCAGCGCGATGAGGGGTACGGCAGATACGCAGTATTTT.

This clonotype came up a few times. The V gene is TRBV20-1, the J gene TRBJ1-1; D is perhaps TRBD1 (5 bases). The V gene lost 4 bases and the J gene lost 0 bases, with 15 bases spanning the gap. This CDR3 has 15 amino acids. Germline V CDR1 and CDR2: DFQATT, SNEGSKA (reference sequence). The CDR3: CSATASGRMNTEAFF. In nucleotides, the CDR3 is TGCAGTGCTACGGCCTCGGGGCGCATGAACACTGAAGCTTTCTTT.

The chain recombines TRBV20-1 with TRBJ2-2, with D possibly matching TRBD1 (6 bases). V lost 3 bases, J lost 4 bases, and 12 bases lay in between. The CDR3 spans 14 residues. Germline values: CDR1 DFQATT, CDR2 SNEGSKA (reference sequence). The CDR3 loop is CSARDSSGTGELFF. Written as DNA, the CDR3 is TGCAGTGCTAGGGACAGCTCGGGCACCGGGGAGCTGTTTTTT.

This clonotype has just a few counts. The rearrangement uses TRBV12-3 or TRBV12-4 and TRBJ2-1; D unresolved. V gave up 7 bases and J gave up 4 bases, with 14 bases separating them. This CDR3 is 14 amino acids long. CDR3 in DNA: TGTGCCAGCACCCGTCTCCGTGGATACAATGAGCAGTTCTTC. Its protein product is CASTRLRGYNEQFF.

The chain couples TRBV19 to TRBJ2-3, with TRBD2 matching 14 bases. Germline loops: CDR1 LNHDA, CDR2 SQIVND (reference sequence). V was clipped by 5 bases and J by 3 bases; unmatched bases: 4. The CDR3 runs 16 residues. Here the CDR3 reads CASSSGLAGETDTQYF. CDR3 nucleotide sequence: TGTGCCAGTAGTTCGGGACTAGCGGGAGAAACAGATACGCAGTATTTT. Filled out from reference TRBV19 and TRBJ2-3, the complete variable domain reads DGGITQSPKYLFRKEGQNVTLSCEQNLNHDAMYWYRQDPGQGLRLIYYSQIVNDFQKGDIAEGYSVSREKKESFPLTVTSAQKNPTAFYLCASSSGLAGETDTQYFGPGTRLTVL.

This chain uses TRBV7-9 with TRBJ1-1, with 11 bases lining up with TRBD1. CDR1 SEHNR and CDR2 FQNEAQ come from the germline V gene (reference sequence). J was trimmed by 5 bases and V by 3 bases; bases with no gene match: 5. This CDR3 has 15 residues. The CDR3: CASSFGTGGFTEAFF. In DNA form, the CDR3 reads TGTGCCAGCAGCTTTGGGACAGGGGGTTTTACTGAAGCTTTCTTT.

By share, this clonotype ranks as large (0.1 to 1%). V usage is TRBV6-1 and J usage is TRBJ1-2; D is unclear. V was shortened by 9 bases and J by 4 bases, with 12 bases between the two germline ends. This CDR3 contains 12 residues. Germline assignment: CDR1 MNHNS and CDR2 SASEGT. Here the CDR3 reads CASSFGVYGYTF. CDR3 bases: TGTGCCAGTTCCTTTGGTGTCTATGGCTACACCTTC.